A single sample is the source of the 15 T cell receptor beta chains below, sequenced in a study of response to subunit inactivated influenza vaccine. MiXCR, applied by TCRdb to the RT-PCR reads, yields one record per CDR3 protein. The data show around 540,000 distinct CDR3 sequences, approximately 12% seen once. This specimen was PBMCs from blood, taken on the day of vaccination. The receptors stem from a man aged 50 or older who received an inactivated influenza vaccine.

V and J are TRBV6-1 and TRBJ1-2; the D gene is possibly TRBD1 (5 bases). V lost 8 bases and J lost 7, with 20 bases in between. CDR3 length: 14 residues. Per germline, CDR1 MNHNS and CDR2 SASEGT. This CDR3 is CASYLRGGLGGYTF. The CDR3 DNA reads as TGTGCCAGCTACCTTCGGGGGGGACTTGGTGGCTACACCTTC.

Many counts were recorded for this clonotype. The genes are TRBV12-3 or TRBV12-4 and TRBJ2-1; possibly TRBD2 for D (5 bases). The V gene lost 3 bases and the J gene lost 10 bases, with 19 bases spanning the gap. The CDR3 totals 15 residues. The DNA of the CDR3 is TGTGCCAGCAGTTTTAGAGGTGGCACACGGGGAGAGCAGTTCTTC. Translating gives CASSFRGGTRGEQFF.

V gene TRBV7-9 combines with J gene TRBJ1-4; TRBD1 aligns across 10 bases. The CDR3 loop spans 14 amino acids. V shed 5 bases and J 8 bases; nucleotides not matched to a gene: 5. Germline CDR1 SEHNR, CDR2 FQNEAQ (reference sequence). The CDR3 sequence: CASSQRGQGEKLFF. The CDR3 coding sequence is TGTGCCAGCAGCCAGAGGGGACAGGGGGAAAAACTGTTTTTT.

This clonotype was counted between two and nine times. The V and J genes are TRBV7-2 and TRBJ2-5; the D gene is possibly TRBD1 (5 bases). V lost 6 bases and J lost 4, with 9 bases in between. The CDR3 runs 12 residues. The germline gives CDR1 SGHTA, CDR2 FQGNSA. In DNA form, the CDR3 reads TGTGCCAGCAGTCCACAGGCAGAGACCCAGTACTTC. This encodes CASSPQAETQYF.

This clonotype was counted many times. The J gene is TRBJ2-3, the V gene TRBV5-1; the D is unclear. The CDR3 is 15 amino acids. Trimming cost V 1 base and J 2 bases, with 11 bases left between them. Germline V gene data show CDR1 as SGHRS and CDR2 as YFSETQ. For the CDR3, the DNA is TGCGCCAGCAGCTTGTTGGGCAGCACCACAGATACGCAGTATTTT. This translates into CASSLLGSTTDTQYF. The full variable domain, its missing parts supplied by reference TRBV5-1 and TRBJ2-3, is KAGVTQTPRYLIKTRGQQVTLSCSPISGHRSVSWYQQTPGQGLQFLFEYFSETQRNKGNFPGRFSGRQFSNSRSEMNVSTLELGDSALYLCASSLLGSTTDTQYFGPGTRLTVL.

The CDR3 DNA reads TGTGCCAGCACGGGCCAGGGGATTTACAATGAGCAGTTCTTC. It codes for CASTGQGIYNEQFF. The chain uses TRBV28 and TRBJ2-1; D may be TRBD1 (6 bases). The CDR3 consists of 14 residues. Germline CDR1 reads MDHEN; CDR2 reads SYDVKM. Trimming shortened V by 7 bases and J by 4 bases, and 14 bases separated the two germline ends.

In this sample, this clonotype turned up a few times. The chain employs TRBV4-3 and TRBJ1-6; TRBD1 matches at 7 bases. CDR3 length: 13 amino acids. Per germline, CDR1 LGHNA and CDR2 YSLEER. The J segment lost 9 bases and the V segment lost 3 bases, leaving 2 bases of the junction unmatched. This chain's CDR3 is CASSQDRTSPLHF. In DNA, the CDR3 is TGCGCCAGCAGCCAGGACAGGACTTCACCCCTCCACTTT.

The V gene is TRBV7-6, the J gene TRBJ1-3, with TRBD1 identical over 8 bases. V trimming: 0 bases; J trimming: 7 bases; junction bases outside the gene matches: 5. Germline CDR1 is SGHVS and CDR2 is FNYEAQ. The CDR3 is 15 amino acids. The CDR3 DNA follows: TGTGCCAGCAGCTTAGCGCAGGGGGCTGAGAACACCATATATTTT. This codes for CASSLAQGAENTIYF.

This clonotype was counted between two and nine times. Written as DNA, the CDR3 is TGTGCCAGCAGTTTATCCGGTAGCGGGTACATCACAGATACGCAGTATTTT. Protein sequence: CASSLSGSGYITDTQYF. The chain employs TRBV12-3 or TRBV12-4 and TRBJ2-3; 7 nucleotides match TRBD2. This CDR3 is built from 17 residues. J was trimmed by 2 bases and V by 2 bases; bases with no gene match: 10.

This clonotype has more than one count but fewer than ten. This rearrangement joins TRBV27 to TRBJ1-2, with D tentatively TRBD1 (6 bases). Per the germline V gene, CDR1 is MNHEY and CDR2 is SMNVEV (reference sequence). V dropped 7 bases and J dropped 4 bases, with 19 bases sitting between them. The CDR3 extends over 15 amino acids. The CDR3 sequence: CASNSLQTGGYGYTF. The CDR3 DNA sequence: TGTGCCAGCAACTCCCTCCAGACAGGCGGCTATGGCTACACCTTC.

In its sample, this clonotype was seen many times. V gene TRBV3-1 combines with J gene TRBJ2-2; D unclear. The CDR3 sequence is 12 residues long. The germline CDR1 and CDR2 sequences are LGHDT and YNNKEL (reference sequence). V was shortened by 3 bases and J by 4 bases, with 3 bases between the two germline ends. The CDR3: CASSHPTGELFF. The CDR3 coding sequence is TGTGCCAGCAGCCACCCCACCGGGGAGCTGTTTTTT.

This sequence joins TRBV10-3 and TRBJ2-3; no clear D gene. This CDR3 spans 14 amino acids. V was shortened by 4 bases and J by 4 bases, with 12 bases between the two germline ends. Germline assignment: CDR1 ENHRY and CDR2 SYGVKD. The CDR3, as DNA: TGTGCCATCAGTGTGTCCGGTTTGGCAGATACGCAGTATTTT. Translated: CAISVSGLADTQYF.

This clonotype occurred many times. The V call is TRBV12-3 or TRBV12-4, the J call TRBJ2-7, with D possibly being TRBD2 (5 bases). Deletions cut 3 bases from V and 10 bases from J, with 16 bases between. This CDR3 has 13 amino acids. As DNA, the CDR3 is TGTGCCAGCAGTTTTAACCAGAGGGCTTCTCAGTACTTC. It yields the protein CASSFNQRASQYF.

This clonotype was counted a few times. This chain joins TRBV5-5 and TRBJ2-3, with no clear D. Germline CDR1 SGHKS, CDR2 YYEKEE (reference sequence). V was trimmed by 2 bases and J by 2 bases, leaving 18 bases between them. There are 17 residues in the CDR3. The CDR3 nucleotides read TGTGCCAGCAGCTTATTTTTATCTAAGCCCATCACAGATACGCAGTATTTT. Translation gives CASSLFLSKPITDTQYF. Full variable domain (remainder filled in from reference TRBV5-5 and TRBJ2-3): DAGVTQSPTHLIKTRGQQVTLRCSPISGHKSVSWYQQVLGQGPQFIFQYYEKEERGRGNFPDRFSARQFPNYSSELNVNALLLGDSALYLCASSLFLSKPITDTQYFGPGTRLTVL.

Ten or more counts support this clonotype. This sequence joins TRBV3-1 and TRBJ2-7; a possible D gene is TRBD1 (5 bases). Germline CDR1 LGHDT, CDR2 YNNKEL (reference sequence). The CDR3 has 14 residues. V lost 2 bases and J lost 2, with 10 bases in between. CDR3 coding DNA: TGTGCCAGCAGCCAACACACAGGAACCTACGAGCAGTACTTC. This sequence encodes CASSQHTGTYEQYF.